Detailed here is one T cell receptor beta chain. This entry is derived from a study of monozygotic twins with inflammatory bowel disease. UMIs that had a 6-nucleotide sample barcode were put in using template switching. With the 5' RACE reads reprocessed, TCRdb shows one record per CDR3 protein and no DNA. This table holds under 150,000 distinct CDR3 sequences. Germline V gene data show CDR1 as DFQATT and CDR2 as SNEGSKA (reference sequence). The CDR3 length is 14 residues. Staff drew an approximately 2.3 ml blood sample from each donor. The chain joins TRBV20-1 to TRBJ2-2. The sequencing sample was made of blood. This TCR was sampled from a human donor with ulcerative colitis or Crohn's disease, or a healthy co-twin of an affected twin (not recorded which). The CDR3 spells CSAINSDTTGELFF.